The rows below give T cell receptor beta chains drawn from one sample of a study of T cells after yellow fever vaccination. TCRdb processed the 5' RACE reads anew with MiXCR; each CDR3 protein has one entry. The table includes 300,000 to 350,000 distinct CDR3 sequences, around 4.5% detected once. Sequencing used PBMCs, obtained 15 days after the yellow fever booster vaccination. These receptors came from a man in his late teens or twenties who received the YFV17D yellow fever vaccine. CDR3s include the opening cysteine and the closing phenylalanine or tryptophan. Each record gives: D gene, clone size, J gene, V gene, CDR3 protein, CDR3 DNA. A D gene is named only where the DNA matches it firmly. Size values are once, few and many counts, or a class for expanded clones, and some rows have none.

>TRBD1|few|TRBJ1-2|TRBV5-1
CASSPGTGERGYTF
TGCGCCAGCAGCCCCGGGACAGGAGAGAGGGGCTACACCTTC
>TRBD1|many|TRBJ1-2|TRBV10-3
CAISEAGRTGDGYTF
TGTGCCATCAGTGAGGCTGGGAGAACAGGGGATGGCTACACCTTC
>NA|few|TRBJ2-7|TRBV5-1
CASSSAPGTSYEQYF
TGCGCCAGCAGCTCGGCCCCAGGGACCTCCTACGAGCAGTACTTC
>TRBD2|few|TRBJ2-1|TRBV20-1
CSASRGTSGGAAEQFF
TGCAGTGCTAGTCGGGGGACTAGCGGGGGGGCGGCTGAGCAGTTCTTC
>NA|few|TRBJ2-5|TRBV10-3
CAIRGERMAQYF
TGTGCCATCAGGGGGGAGAGGATGGCCCAGTACTTC
>NA|few|TRBJ2-6|TRBV27
CASASSGEVAGANVLTF
TGTGCCAGCGCCTCCTCGGGGGAAGTAGCGGGGGCCAACGTCCTGACTTTC
>NA|few|TRBJ2-1|TRBV3-1
CASSQGVGVTYNEQFF
TGTGCCAGCAGCCAAGGGGTGGGGGTGACCTACAATGAGCAGTTCTTC
>NA|few|TRBJ2-5|TRBV24-1
CATSSPTEGQQETQYF
TGTGCCACCAGCTCACCAACTGAAGGACAGCAAGAGACCCAGTACTTC
>NA|many|TRBJ1-6|TRBV6-5
CASSYTGNNSPLHF
TGTGCCAGCAGTTACACAGGGAATAATTCACCCCTCCACTTT
>NA|many|TRBJ2-3|TRBV20-1
CSASPLADTQYF
TGCAGTGCTAGTCCCCTAGCAGATACGCAGTATTTT
>NA|few|TRBJ1-2|TRBV7-2
CASSPPDPLYGYTF
TGTGCCAGCAGTCCCCCGGACCCTCTATATGGCTACACCTTC
>TRBD1|many|TRBJ2-1|TRBV6-1
CATQRDRNNEQFF
TGTGCCACTCAACGGGACAGAAACAATGAGCAGTTCTTC
>TRBD2|many|TRBJ2-5|TRBV5-6
CASSQLAVIETQYF
TGTGCCAGCAGCCAACTAGCGGTGATAGAGACCCAGTACTTC
>NA|few|TRBJ1-1|TRBV15
CATSRGTGGRVTEAFF
TGTGCCACCAGCAGAGGTACGGGGGGTCGCGTCACTGAAGCTTTCTTT
>NA|many|TRBJ1-4|TRBV5-5
CASSFTATGPREKLFF
TGTGCCAGCAGCTTTACCGCGACAGGACCGCGGGAAAAACTGTTTTTT
>NA|NA|TRBJ2-3|TRBV5-1
CASSTGLQPPTDTQYF
TGCGCCAGCAGCACCGGACTCCAACCCCCCACAGATACGCAGTATTTT
>NA|many|TRBJ2-5|TRBV4-1
CASSLPGGRQYF
TGCGCCAGCAGCCTTCCCGGGGGACGGCAGTACTTC
>TRBD1|many|TRBJ2-7|TRBV7-2
CASSPDRVALYEQYF
TGTGCCAGCAGCCCAGACAGGGTAGCTCTGTACGAGCAGTACTTC
>NA|many|TRBJ2-3|TRBV20-1
CSASLQDTQYF
TGCAGTGCTAGTCTCCAAGATACGCAGTATTTT
>NA|many|TRBJ2-3|TRBV5-1
CASSSRQTDTQYF
TGCGCCAGCAGCTCCAGACAGACAGATACGCAGTATTTT
>NA|many|TRBJ2-1|TRBV5-6
CASSYLLGNEQFF
TGTGCCAGCAGCTACCTGTTGGGGAATGAGCAGTTCTTC
>NA|NA|TRBJ1-6|TRBV11-3
CASSLGGASPLHF
TGTGCCAGCAGCTTAGGAGGGGCGTCACCCCTCCACTTT
>NA|many|TRBJ1-4|TRBV28
CASSPSAGNEKLFF
TGTGCCAGCAGTCCCTCGGCAGGGAATGAAAAACTGTTTTTT
>NA|many|TRBJ2-1|TRBV5-1
CASTSTGGDEQFF
TGCGCCAGCACTAGCACAGGGGGGGATGAGCAGTTCTTC
>TRBD1|many|TRBJ1-2|TRBV7-2
CASSLAGQGAGGYTF
TGTGCCAGCAGCTTAGCGGGACAGGGGGCTGGTGGCTACACCTTC
>NA|many|TRBJ2-3|TRBV28
CASSSTDTQYF
TGTGCCAGCAGCTCCACAGATACGCAGTATTTT
>TRBD2|many|TRBJ2-1|TRBV5-1
CASSPGIAGGYEQFF
TGCGCCAGCAGCCCCGGGATAGCGGGGGGGTATGAGCAGTTCTTC
>TRBD1|few|TRBJ1-5|TRBV19
CASVIQGVGQPQHF
TGTGCCAGTGTAATTCAGGGGGTAGGGCAGCCCCAGCATTTT
>NA|many|TRBJ1-2|TRBV19
CASRAEKVGGYTF
TGTGCCAGTAGGGCGGAAAAAGTAGGTGGCTACACCTTC
>NA|many|TRBJ2-1|TRBV7-9
CASSLARNEQFF
TGTGCCAGCAGCTTAGCTCGCAATGAGCAGTTCTTC
>NA|few|TRBJ1-3|TRBV20-1
CSARDVARNTIYF
TGCAGTGCTAGAGACGTGGCAAGAAACACCATATATTTT
>NA|NA|TRBJ2-3|TRBV14
CASSQVRGRDTDTQYF
TGTGCCAGCAGCCAAGTAAGAGGACGGGACACAGATACGCAGTATTTT
>NA|few|TRBJ1-4|TRBV18
CASSRNVRQATNEKLFF
TGTGCCAGCTCACGAAACGTACGACAGGCAACTAATGAAAAACTGTTTTTT
>TRBD2|few|TRBJ2-3|TRBV7-2
CASSPTSGAHTQYF
TGTGCCAGCAGCCCTACTAGCGGGGCCCATACGCAGTATTTT
>NA|NA|TRBJ1-1|TRBV5-1
CASSARGGRGNTEAFF
TGCGCCAGCAGCGCCCGGGGCGGACGGGGGAACACTGAAGCTTTCTTT
>TRBD1|NA|TRBJ1-2|TRBV27
CASSLYLPGGAGGYTF
TGTGCCAGCAGTTTATATCTCCCAGGGGGCGCAGGCGGCTACACCTTC
>NA|many|TRBJ2-7|TRBV14
CASGETSYEQYF
TGTGCCAGCGGGGAGACCTCCTACGAGCAGTACTTC
>TRBD2|many|TRBJ2-5|TRBV6-5
CASSQIAGKKTQYF
TGTGCCAGCAGTCAGATAGCGGGAAAAAAGACCCAGTACTTC
>NA|many|TRBJ2-5|TRBV7-8
CASSLEVLGTQYF
TGTGCCAGCAGCTTAGAGGTCTTGGGGACCCAGTACTTC
>TRBD2|few|TRBJ2-5|TRBV4-1
CASSQLGGGGAETQYF
TGCGCCAGCAGCCAACTTGGGGGCGGGGGGGCAGAGACCCAGTACTTC
>NA|many|TRBJ2-1|TRBV5-1
CASSPLHGNEQFF
TGCGCCAGCAGCCCCCTACACGGCAATGAGCAGTTCTTC
>TRBD1|few|TRBJ2-1|TRBV7-3
CASSLPGGNEQFF
TGTGCCAGCAGCCTACCAGGGGGCAATGAGCAGTTCTTC
>TRBD2|many|TRBJ2-5|TRBV7-9
CASSIVSSGQATQYF
TGTGCCAGCAGCATCGTTTCTAGCGGCCAGGCGACCCAGTACTTC
>TRBD1|many|TRBJ1-6|TRBV6-5
CASSYFGTGDSPLHF
TGTGCCAGCAGTTACTTCGGGACAGGGGATTCACCCCTCCACTTT
>TRBD1|many|TRBJ1-5|TRBV12-3/TRBV12-4
CASSENRGSRQPQHF
TGTGCCAGCAGCGAAAACAGGGGTTCCAGGCAGCCCCAGCATTTT
>NA|NA|TRBJ2-5|TRBV6-1
CASTPTGQQETQYF
TGTGCCAGCACCCCTACCGGACAGCAAGAGACCCAGTACTTC
>NA|few|TRBJ1-4|TRBV4-1
CASSRALGGEKLFF
TGCGCCAGCAGCCGCGCCCTGGGTGGCGAAAAACTGTTTTTT
>NA|many|TRBJ1-6|TRBV5-6
CASSPDSARFNSPLHF
TGTGCCAGCAGCCCGGATTCGGCCAGGTTTAATTCACCCCTCCACTTT
>NA|many|TRBJ2-7|TRBV7-2
CASSSPYEQYF
TGTGCCAGCAGTTCCCCCTACGAGCAGTACTTC
>NA|NA|TRBJ2-7|TRBV29-1
CSVEDRAGSEQYF
TGCAGCGTTGAAGATCGTGCCGGGTCCGAGCAGTACTTC
>TRBD1|few|TRBJ1-5|TRBV24-1
CATGGPNQPQHF
TGTGCCACAGGGGGCCCCAATCAGCCCCAGCATTTT
>NA|NA|TRBJ1-4|TRBV3-1
CASSQPKGRGKVF
TGTGCCAGCAGCCAACCGAAGGGGAGAGGAAAGGTTTTT